The T cell receptor (beta chain) described here comes from a study of blood T cell repertoires in COVID-19. As for the study in general: Sample material is recorded as cDNA or gDNA derived from T cells, B-cell-depleted T cells, or PBMCs.

For this clone: Additional DNA sequences in this sample encode the identical CDR3.

The CDR3 length is 15 residues. V gave up 3 bases and J gave up 0 bases; unmatched junction bases: 2. Germline lookup yields CDR1 KGHSH and CDR2 LQKENI. Only in-frame clones appear in the TCRdb table, and some are missing; sequencing was by immunoSEQ multiplex PCR. The sample includes 150,000 to 200,000 clones, approximately 86% of them seen just once. The sample taken for sequencing was peripheral blood. V is TRBV18 and J is TRBJ1-3, with 7 bases lining up with TRBD1. The sequence was collected from a young man with acute or convalescent COVID-19. CDR3 nucleotides: TGTGCCAGCTCACCCGCAGGGGGCTCTGGAAACACCATATATTTT. Its translation: CASSPAGGSGNTIYF.